These T cell receptor beta chains were read from a single sample in a study of lymphopenia after photon versus proton radiotherapy. Only in-frame clones appear in the TCRdb table, and some are missing; sequencing was by immunoSEQ multiplex PCR. This table holds around 20,000 clones, 80% to 90% found once. Sequencing was performed on peripheral blood, taken from a patient treated with photon-based radiotherapy. Receptors were obtained from a woman aged 45-65 years with pancreatic cancer. CDR3s include the opening cysteine and the closing phenylalanine or tryptophan. D genes are given only for firm matches. Some rows have no size entry. The others give once, few or many, or a class for an expanded clone.

j_call: TRBJ2-3
v_call: TRBV29-1
d_call: TRBD1
clone_size: .
cdr3_nt: TGCAGCGTTGGGACAGGGCCTTTAGATACGCAGTATTTT
cdr3_aa: CSVGTGPLDTQYF

j_call: TRBJ2-3
v_call: TRBV28
d_call: .
clone_size: .
cdr3_nt: TGTGCCAGCAGTTCAAGAGGGGCGGGCACAGATACGCAGTATTTT
cdr3_aa: CASSSRGAGTDTQYF

j_call: TRBJ1-2
v_call: TRBV5-1
d_call: .
clone_size: once
cdr3_nt: TGCGCCAGCAGCTCGGACAAGATCTATGGCTACACCTTC
cdr3_aa: CASSSDKIYGYTF

j_call: TRBJ1-2
v_call: TRBV5-4
d_call: TRBD1
clone_size: once
cdr3_nt: TGTGCCAGCAGCTTAGCCGGAGGGGGCGCAGATGGCTACACCTTC
cdr3_aa: CASSLAGGGADGYTF

j_call: TRBJ1-5
v_call: TRBV6-5
d_call: .
clone_size: .
cdr3_nt: TGTGCCAGCAGACCGGGAACAGGGCCCAATCAGCCCCAGCATTTT
cdr3_aa: CASRPGTGPNQPQHF

j_call: TRBJ2-4
v_call: TRBV28
d_call: TRBD1
clone_size: .
cdr3_nt: TGTGCCAGCAGCTACGGACAGGTTAGATACATTCAGTACTTC
cdr3_aa: CASSYGQVRYIQYF

j_call: TRBJ2-7
v_call: TRBV7-2
d_call: .
clone_size: .
cdr3_nt: TGTGCCAGCAGCTTAGGAGGCCAGGGGTCTACCTACGAGCAGTACTTC
cdr3_aa: CASSLGGQGSTYEQYF

j_call: TRBJ2-7
v_call: TRBV28
d_call: .
clone_size: few
cdr3_nt: TGTGCCAGCAGCCCCGTTCGGGACGAGCAGTACTTC
cdr3_aa: CASSPVRDEQYF

j_call: TRBJ2-7
v_call: TRBV6-5
d_call: TRBD1
clone_size: .
cdr3_nt: TGTGCCAGCTCCCCGGGACAGAGCAGAGAGCAGTACTTC
cdr3_aa: CASSPGQSREQYF

j_call: TRBJ2-7
v_call: TRBV18
d_call: TRBD1
clone_size: .
cdr3_nt: TGTGCCAGCTCACGCAGTCGGGACAGCTACGAGCAGTACTTC
cdr3_aa: CASSRSRDSYEQYF